Each of the 17 T cell receptor beta chains below was sequenced from the same sample in a study of blood T cell repertoires in COVID-19. Profiled with immunoSEQ multiplex PCR; TCRdb holds only in-frame clones, not every one. The sample has about 270,000 clones; under 90% are singletons. Specimen: peripheral blood. Receptors originate from a man in his fifties with acute or convalescent COVID-19.

This clone is a singleton in its sample. This chain uses TRBV2 with TRBJ1-5, with a weak D call TRBD1 (6 bases). Germline-derived CDR1 and CDR2 are SNHLY and FYNNEI. CDR3 length: 14 amino acids. V gave up 7 bases and J gave up 2 bases, with 12 bases separating them. CDR3 DNA sequence: TGTGCCAGCAACAGGGAGAGTGGCAATCAGCCCCAGCATTTT. Protein sequence: CASNRESGNQPQHF.

The count of this clone is one. CDR3 residues: CASSPSSYNEQFF. CDR3 DNA sequence: TGCGCCAGCAGCCCTAGCTCCTACAATGAGCAGTTCTTC. The rearrangement uses TRBV5-1 and TRBJ2-1; D ambiguous. V was cut by 4 bases and J by 0 bases, with 5 bases left in between. Germline V lookup: CDR1 SGHRS, CDR2 YFSETQ. This CDR3 has 13 amino acids.

The CDR3 DNA is TGTGCCAGCAGCTTAAGGACTAGCCTCCAGGAGACCCAGTACTTC. As protein: CASSLRTSLQETQYF. This rearrangement joins TRBV7-9 to TRBJ2-5; 8 positions match TRBD2. The CDR3 has 15 amino acids. CDR1 is SEHNR, CDR2 FQNEAQ, per germline (reference sequence). V lost 2 bases to trimming and J lost 5 bases; unmatched junction nucleotides: 7.

This clone was observed a single time. The J gene is TRBJ1-6, the V gene TRBV6-5; 9 bases match TRBD1. The germline gives CDR1 MNHEY, CDR2 SVGAGI. This CDR3 is 14 amino acids long. V lost 1 base, J lost 10 bases, and 2 bases stayed unmatched. The CDR3 region has the DNA TGTGCCAGCAGTTACTGGGACAGGGAATCACCCCTCCACTTT. It is translated as CASSYWDRESPLHF.

This clone was counted a few times. The rearrangement links TRBV5-3 to TRBJ2-7; possibly TRBD2 for D (6 bases). TRBV5-3 is sorted into the ORF group, with uncertain function. The CDR3 covers 14 residues. Trimming removed 4 bases at V and 5 bases at J, with 16 bases between. CDR3: CARSPPRGADEQYF. The CDR3 nucleotides are TGTGCCAGAAGCCCACCCCGCGGGGCTGACGAGCAGTACTTC.

CDR3 bases: TGTGCCAGCAGCTTAGGGTATCGAGGGGAGGGGGGAGCTTTCTTT. It codes for CASSLGYRGEGGAFF. The chain couples TRBV7-2 to TRBJ1-1, with TRBD1 as a possible D gene (6 bases). Germline-derived CDR1 and CDR2 are SGHTA and FQGNSA. Trimming took 1 base from V and 10 from J, leaving 19 bases between them. There are 15 residues in the CDR3.

The chain combines TRBV11-3 with TRBJ2-6, with TRBD2 identical over 7 bases. The CDR3 runs 16 residues. The V and J ends lost 2 bases and 0 bases, in that order; junction bases with no gene match: 1. CDR1 is SGHNT, CDR2 YENEEA, per germline. The CDR3 DNA sequence: TGTGCCAGCAGCTTACGGGGGGACTCTGGGGCCAACGTCCTGACTTTC. Translated: CASSLRGDSGANVLTF. Variable domain in full (rest from reference TRBV11-3 and TRBJ2-6): EAGVVQSPRYKIIEKKQPVAFWCNPISGHNTLYWYLQNLGQGPELLIRYENEEAVDDSQLPKDRFSAERLKGVDSTLKIQPAELGDSAVYLCASSLRGDSGANVLTFGAGSRLTVL.

This clone was observed a handful of times. The gene calls are TRBV29-1 and TRBJ2-5, with 12 bases that match TRBD1. CDR1 and CDR2 (germline): SQVTM, ANQGSEA. This CDR3 has 14 residues. V shed 7 bases and J 4 bases; nucleotides not matched to a gene: 7. The CDR3 here is CSAGGTGGRETQYF. The DNA for the CDR3 is TGCAGCGCAGGTGGGACAGGGGGCCGAGAGACCCAGTACTTC.

The chain employs TRBV27 and TRBJ2-2; 7 bases fit TRBD2. The CDR3 runs 15 residues. The ends lost 5 bases at V and 4 bases at J; junction bases unmatched: 7. CDR1 and CDR2 (germline): MNHEY, SMNVEV (reference sequence). CDR3 bases: TGTGCCAGCAGTACTAGGGGAGGGGCCACCGGGGAGCTGTTTTTT. Translation gives CASSTRGGATGELFF.

The chain carries TRBV5-1 and TRBJ2-7; 10 bases are a match to TRBD1. This CDR3 spans 14 amino acids. V was pared by 5 bases and J by 3 bases, with 5 bases of the junction left unmatched. Germline assignment: CDR1 SGHRS and CDR2 YFSETQ. CDR3 loop: CASSHRDRGYEQYF. DNA for the CDR3: TGCGCCAGCAGTCACCGGGACAGGGGCTACGAGCAGTACTTC.

This clone was seen a single time. The rearrangement uses TRBV4-2 and TRBJ2-5; D possibly corresponds to TRBD2 (6 bases). CDR1 LGHNA and CDR2 YNFKEQ come from the germline V gene. Trimming shortened V by 2 bases and J by 4 bases, and 14 bases separated the two germline ends. This CDR3 comprises 15 residues. CDR3 DNA: TGTGCCAGCAGCCAAAGGTTCGGGGGTTCAGAGACCCAGTACTTC. It is translated as CASSQRFGGSETQYF.

This clone was picked up a small number of times. The rearrangement uses TRBV27 and TRBJ1-6; D perhaps matches TRBD1 (5 bases). The CDR3 extends over 13 amino acids. Trimming removed 2 bases from V and 7 bases from J, with 6 bases in between. Germline CDR1 MNHEY, CDR2 SMNVEV (reference sequence). CDR3 region: CASSLDRNSPLHF. In DNA, the CDR3 is TGTGCCAGCAGTTTAGACAGAAATTCACCCCTCCACTTT.

The V call is TRBV9, the J call TRBJ2-6; TRBD1 aligns across 7 bases. The CDR3 length is 16 residues. V lost 4 bases and J lost 2; bases outside the gene matches: 6. Germline loops: CDR1 SGDLS, CDR2 YYNGEE. The CDR3 sequence: CASSPHRGAGANVLTF. The CDR3 DNA is TGTGCCAGCAGCCCCCACAGGGGCGCTGGGGCCAACGTCCTGACTTTC.

V is TRBV15 and J is TRBJ2-7; TRBD1 matches at 9 bases. Germline loops: CDR1 LNHNV, CDR2 YYDKDF (reference sequence). V trimming: 0 bases; J trimming: 2 bases; junction bases outside the gene matches: 2. CDR3 size: 15 residues. CDR3 region: CATSRDWDRAYEQYF. The CDR3 DNA sequence: TGTGCCACCAGCAGAGATTGGGACAGGGCCTACGAGCAGTACTTC.

The rearrangement uses TRBV3-1 (or the pseudogene TRBV3-2) and TRBJ1-1; D gene unclear. Germline-derived CDR1 and CDR2 are LGHDT and YNNKEL (reference sequence). The CDR3 is 14 residues long. V lost 1 base to trimming and J lost 6 bases, with 12 bases between them. This CDR3 is CASSQAGGRAEAFF. The CDR3 DNA sequence: TGTGCCAGCAGCCAAGCGGGAGGGAGGGCTGAAGCTTTCTTT.

The CDR3 sequence: CSHSWGGDEKLFF. DNA of the CDR3: TGCAGTCATTCCTGGGGCGGTGATGAAAAACTGTTTTTT. The chain recombines TRBV29-1 with TRBJ1-4; tentative D call: TRBD1 (5 bases). Germline CDR1 and CDR2: SQVTM and ANQGSEA. The CDR3 extends over 13 amino acids. Drawing the rest from reference TRBV29-1 and TRBJ1-4, the complete variable domain is SAVISQKPSRDICQRGTSLTIQCQVDSQVTMMFWYRQQPGQSLTLIATANQGSEATYESGFVIDKFPISRPNLTFSTLTVSNMSPEDSSIYLCSHSWGGDEKLFFGSGTQLSVL.

Only one count was recorded for this clone. This sequence joins TRBV5-8 and TRBJ1-5, with TRBD1 identical over 10 bases. V lost 0 bases and J lost 5; bases outside the gene matches: 8. Germline V lookup: CDR1 SGHTS, CDR2 YDEGEE. This CDR3 comprises 17 residues. The CDR3 loop is CASSLGTGGYRDQPQHF. In nucleotides, the CDR3 is TGTGCCAGCAGCTTGGGGACAGGGGGATATAGAGATCAGCCCCAGCATTTT.